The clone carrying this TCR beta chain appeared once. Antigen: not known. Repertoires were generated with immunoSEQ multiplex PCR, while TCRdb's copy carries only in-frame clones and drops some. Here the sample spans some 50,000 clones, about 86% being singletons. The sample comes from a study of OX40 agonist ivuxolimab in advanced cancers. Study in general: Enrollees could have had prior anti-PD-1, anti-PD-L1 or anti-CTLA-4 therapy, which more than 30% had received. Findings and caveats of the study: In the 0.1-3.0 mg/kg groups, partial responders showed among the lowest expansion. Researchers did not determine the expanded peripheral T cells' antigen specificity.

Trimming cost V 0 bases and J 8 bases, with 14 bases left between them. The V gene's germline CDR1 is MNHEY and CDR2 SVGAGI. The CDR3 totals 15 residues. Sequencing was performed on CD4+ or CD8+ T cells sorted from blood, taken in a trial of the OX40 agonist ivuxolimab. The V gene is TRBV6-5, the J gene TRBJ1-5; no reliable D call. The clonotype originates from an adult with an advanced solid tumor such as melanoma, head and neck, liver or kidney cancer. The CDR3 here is CASSYSWGGSEPQHF. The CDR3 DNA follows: TGTGCCAGCAGTTACTCGTGGGGTGGAAGCGAGCCCCAGCATTTT.